The 20 T cell receptor beta chains below all came from one sample that was sequenced in a study of blood T cell repertoires in COVID-19 (dated by TCRdb to 2018 to 2021). The library was made by the immunoSEQ multiplex PCR assay. TCRdb mirrors the immuneACCESS table, restricted to in-frame sequences. Some clones are absent from its copies; in checked studies, under half trace to an unresolved V gene, and the reason for the others is unknown. This sample comprises about 400,000 clones, around 88% of them detected only once. The ten largest clones capture around 4.5% of the sample. Sequenced: peripheral blood. The receptor set was obtained from a woman between 25 and 40 years old with acute or convalescent COVID-19.

This sequence joins TRBV4-2 and TRBJ2-3; D perhaps matches TRBD2 (5 bases). The CDR3 extends over 15 amino acids. Trimming pared 3 bases from V and 4 bases from J, leaving 14 bases between. Looked up from germline, CDR1 is LGHNA and CDR2 is YNFKEQ. The CDR3 loop reads CASSHGESESDTQYF. CDR3 nucleotide sequence: TGTGCCAGCAGCCACGGGGAATCGGAATCAGATACGCAGTATTTT.

The chain joins TRBV28 to TRBJ1-2, with 12 bases fitting TRBD1. The CDR3 is 16 residues long. The junction had 12 bases not matched to a gene; V was cut back by 5 bases and J by 8 bases. Looked up from germline, CDR1 is MDHEN and CDR2 is SYDVKM. CDR3 sequence reads: CASSRQPGQGAVGYTF. CDR3 nucleotide sequence: TGTGCCAGCAGTCGCCAACCGGGACAGGGGGCTGTAGGCTACACCTTC.

This chain links TRBV27 with TRBJ2-1, with a tentative D call TRBD1 (7 bases). Per the germline V gene, CDR1 is MNHEY and CDR2 is SMNVEV (reference sequence). The V end was cut by 5 bases, the J end by 9 bases, with 17 bases between. The CDR3 has 14 residues. For the CDR3, the DNA is TGTGCCAGCAGTGGGGGGACAGTTTACGGTGAGCAGTTCTTC. Residues: CASSGGTVYGEQFF.

This clone was seen only a few times. The V call is TRBV30, the J call TRBJ1-1; no clear D gene. The CDR3 covers 13 residues. V was shortened by 0 bases and J by 10 bases, with 15 bases between the two germline ends. In germline, CDR1 is GTSNPN, CDR2 SVGIG (reference sequence). The CDR3 loop reads CAWSVGDTSRAFF. For the CDR3, the DNA is TGTGCCTGGAGTGTCGGTGACACAAGCCGAGCTTTCTTT. The variable domain in full, with the rest retrieved from reference TRBV30 and TRBJ1-1, is SQTIHQWPATLVQPVGSPLSLECTVEGTSNPNLYWYRQAAGRGLQLLFYSVGIGQISSEVPQNLSASRPQDRQFILSSKKLLLSDSGFYLCAWSVGDTSRAFFGQGTRLTVV.

The V call is TRBV25-1, the J call TRBJ2-7; 8 positions match TRBD1. Germline V gives CDR1 MGHDK, CDR2 SYGVNS. The CDR3 loop spans 15 amino acids. The V segment lost 3 bases and the J segment 1 base; nucleotides outside the gene matches: 5. In DNA, the CDR3 is TGTGCCAGCAGTGATTTTCGGACAGGGTCCTACGAGCAGTACTTC. Its translation: CASSDFRTGSYEQYF.

This rearrangement joins TRBV9 to TRBJ2-3, with 7 bases matching TRBD1. CDR1 is SGDLS, CDR2 YYNGEE, per germline. V was pared by 4 bases and J by 4 bases, with 9 bases of the junction left unmatched. The CDR3 has 15 residues. CDR3: CASSIGYRGSDTQYF. CDR3 nucleotide sequence: TGTGCCAGCAGCATCGGATACAGGGGTTCAGATACGCAGTATTTT.

This chain connects TRBV24-1 to TRBJ2-5, with TRBD1 identical over 7 bases. Trimming at V came to 5 bases and at J to 3 bases, leaving 14 bases not matched to a gene. Per the germline V gene, CDR1 is KGHDR and CDR2 is SFDVKD. This CDR3 spans 17 amino acids. CDR3 bases: TGTGCCACCAGTGCCCGTACGGGACAGCCAAATAAAGAGACCCAGTACTTC. As protein: CATSARTGQPNKETQYF.

This rearrangement joins TRBV21-1 to TRBJ2-3; the table's D call, TRBD2, was not checked against the DNA. TRBV21-1 is labeled a pseudogene. The length of the CDR3 is 16 residues. The DNA for the CDR3 is TGTGCCAGCAGCAAAGCTAGCGGGGGGTTCACAGATACGCAGTATTTT. It specifies CASSKASGGFTDTQYF.

The rearrangement uses TRBV30 and TRBJ2-7; 16 bases map to TRBD2. CDR1 and CDR2 from the germline V gene are GTSNPN and SVGIG (reference sequence). J was trimmed by 0 bases and V by 4 bases; bases with no gene match: 12. This CDR3 region has 19 residues. The CDR3 bases are TGTGCCTGGACAGGTTCCGGGACTAGCGGGGGGGGGACCTCCTACGAGCAGTACTTC. This codes for CAWTGSGTSGGGTSYEQYF.

The chain uses TRBV7-8 and TRBJ2-1; possible D gene TRBD1, 6 bases. The ends were cut back, 5 bases at V and 2 bases at J, with 13 bases in the middle. This CDR3 spans 15 amino acids. Germline V gives CDR1 SGHVS, CDR2 FQNEAQ. CDR3 region: CASSDSGTTYNEQFF. The CDR3 DNA sequence: TGTGCCAGCAGCGATTCCGGGACAACCTACAATGAGCAGTTCTTC.

The J gene is TRBJ2-7, the V gene TRBV6-5, with TRBD2 identical over 11 bases. Germline CDR1 reads MNHEY; CDR2 reads SVGAGI. The CDR3 is 15 amino acids. V shed 6 bases, J shed 0 bases, and the junction held 4 bases outside the gene matches. CDR3 loop: CASRKLAGASYEQYF. For the CDR3, the DNA is TGTGCCAGCAGGAAACTAGCGGGGGCCTCCTACGAGCAGTACTTC.

The CDR3 DNA reads as TGTGCCAGCAGCCGGACCGGGACAGTGACCTACAATGAGCAGTTCTTC. Its translation is CASSRTGTVTYNEQFF. This chain connects TRBV3-1 (or the pseudogene TRBV3-2) to TRBJ2-1, with 7 bases matching TRBD1. The V segment lost 4 bases and the J segment 2 bases; nucleotides outside the gene matches: 8. The length of the CDR3 is 16 residues. Germline V gene sequence: CDR1 LGHDT, CDR2 YNNKEL (reference sequence).

V is TRBV30 and J is TRBJ1-2; D uncertain. V was cut by 2 bases and J by 6 bases, with 13 bases left in between. CDR1 is GTSNPN and CDR2 is SVGIG in the germline V gene (reference sequence). The CDR3 consists of 13 residues. DNA for the CDR3: TGTGCCTGGAGTATGTCGAGGGCCCATGGCTACACCTTC. Protein sequence: CAWSMSRAHGYTF.

J is TRBJ1-6 and V is TRBV19; 11 positions agree with TRBD1. The CDR3 has 13 residues. The germline CDR1 and CDR2 sequences are LNHDA and SQIVND (reference sequence). V lost 9 bases to trimming and J lost 8 bases; unmatched junction nucleotides: 3. CDR3 loop: CASKGQGDSPLHF. Here the CDR3 DNA reads TGTGCCAGCAAGGGACAGGGGGATTCACCCCTCCACTTT.

The J gene is TRBJ2-1, the V gene TRBV5-1; 15 nucleotides agree with TRBD2. The CDR3 length is 19 residues. With 0 bases clipped from V and 7 bases from J, the junction kept 11 bases outside the gene matches. Germline V CDR1 and CDR2: SGHRS, YFSETQ. The CDR3 loop is CASSLETGLAGGLINEQFF. As DNA, the CDR3 is TGCGCCAGCAGCTTGGAAACGGGACTAGCGGGGGGTCTAATAAATGAGCAGTTCTTC. Drawing the rest from reference TRBV5-1 and TRBJ2-1, the complete variable domain is KAGVTQTPRYLIKTRGQQVTLSCSPISGHRSVSWYQQTPGQGLQFLFEYFSETQRNKGNFPGRFSGRQFSNSRSEMNVSTLELGDSALYLCASSLETGLAGGLINEQFFGPGTRLTVL.

This clone was found a few times. The chain carries TRBV24-1 and TRBJ2-2; 7 bases align to TRBD1. CDR1 is KGHDR and CDR2 is SFDVKD in the germline V gene. The V and J ends lost 7 bases and 4 bases, in that order; junction bases with no gene match: 5. The CDR3 totals 14 residues. CDR3 nucleotides: TGTGCCACCAGAGAGACAGGGAGCACCGGGGAGCTGTTTTTT. Its protein product is CATRETGSTGELFF.

The chain couples TRBV29-1 to TRBJ1-1; 8 positions match TRBD1. Germline CDR1 and CDR2: SQVTM and ANQGSEA. This CDR3 region has 13 residues. The trim removed 6 bases at V and 3 bases at J, leaving 6 bases unmatched. The CDR3 sequence: CSVVRGRDTEAFF. CDR3 DNA sequence: TGCAGCGTGGTCAGGGGGCGCGACACTGAAGCTTTCTTT.

This clone appeared a single time. The J gene is TRBJ1-2, the V gene TRBV5-4, with D possibly being TRBD1 (5 bases). CDR1 SGHNT and CDR2 YYREEE come from the germline V gene (reference sequence). The CDR3 consists of 15 residues. V lost 4 bases to trimming and J lost 5 bases, with 18 bases between them. CDR3 loop: CASSTRQGGGYGYTF. DNA of the CDR3: TGTGCCAGCAGCACCCGCCAGGGCGGCGGATATGGCTACACCTTC.

CDR3 loop: CASSQQQFPNPEAFF. CDR3 in DNA: TGTGCCAGCAGCCAACAACAGTTCCCAAACCCTGAAGCTTTCTTT. This sequence joins TRBV4-2 and TRBJ1-1; no firm D call. This CDR3 is built from 15 residues. Per the germline V gene, CDR1 is LGHNA and CDR2 is YNFKEQ. Trimming took off 2 bases at V and 6 bases at J, with 16 bases between the two ends.

V usage is TRBV5-6 and J usage is TRBJ2-7, with D hard to call. Germline V gives CDR1 SGHDT, CDR2 YYEEEE. Trimming left V 4 bases short and J 1 base short, with 12 bases between. This CDR3 has 14 residues. The CDR3 sequence is CASSRTVGSYEQYF. The DNA for the CDR3 is TGTGCCAGCAGCAGAACAGTTGGGTCCTACGAGCAGTACTTC. Full variable domain (rest looked up from reference TRBV5-6 and TRBJ2-7): DAGVTQSPTHLIKTRGQQVTLRCSPKSGHDTVSWYQQALGQGPQFIFQYYEEEERQRGNFPDRFSGHQFPNYSSELNVNALLLGDSALYLCASSRTVGSYEQYFGPGTRLTVT.